What follows are 16 T cell receptor beta chains derived from one specimen sequenced in a study of shared clonotypes between healthy human individuals. Profiling relied on immunoSEQ multiplex PCR, and the TCRdb table lists in-frame clones only, not all of them. The data show around 500,000 clones, with over 70% seen just once and 12% held by the top ten. The sample taken for sequencing was PBMCs. Receptors originate from a woman aged 40 to 50 in good health. Some clones in this sample may be carry-over from other donors' samples.

The rearrangement joins TRBV28 to TRBJ1-4; D is perhaps TRBD1 (6 bases). The germline V gene encodes CDR1 MDHEN and CDR2 SYDVKM. This CDR3 is 17 amino acids long. The V gene lost 1 base and the J gene lost 8 bases, with 20 bases spanning the gap. This chain's CDR3 is CASSLFAGDHAGEKLFF. The CDR3 bases are TGTGCCAGCAGTTTATTTGCAGGGGACCACGCGGGGGAAAAACTGTTTTTT. The complete variable domain, with remaining parts taken from reference TRBV28 and TRBJ1-4, reads DVKVTQSSRYLVKRTGEKVFLECVQDMDHENMFWYRQDPGLGLRLIYFSYDVKMKEKGDIPEGYSVSREKKERFSLILESASTNQTSMYLCASSLFAGDHAGEKLFFGSGTQLSVL.

CDR3: CASSPREGATNEKLFF. In DNA, the CDR3 is TGCGCCAGCAGCCCGAGGGAGGGGGCAACTAATGAAAAACTGTTTTTT. This chain uses TRBV4-1 with TRBJ1-4, with D tentatively TRBD1 (6 bases). CDR1 is MGHRA, CDR2 YSYEKL, per germline. CDR3 length: 16 residues. Trimming left V 4 bases short and J 0 bases short, with 12 bases between.

In the case of this clone: This likely reflects a read error, since a far larger clone is one base away. Within the sample, other DNA sequences also encode this same CDR3. This chain links TRBV4-3 with TRBJ2-7; 7 bases are shared with TRBD2. The CDR3 has 16 amino acids. CDR1 and CDR2 from the germline V gene are LGHNA and YSLEER. The CDR3 loop reads CASSQALLADQYEQYF. Written as DNA, the CDR3 is TGCGCCAGTAGCCAAGCCCTCCTAGCGGACCAATACGAGCAGTACTTC.

The chain employs TRBV6-1 and TRBJ1-5; the D gene is possibly TRBD1 (6 bases). V lost 8 bases, J lost 1 base, and 15 bases lay in between. CDR1 is MNHNS and CDR2 is SASEGT in the germline V gene. The CDR3 is 15 residues long. This chain's CDR3 is CASSRGGDSNQPQHF. The CDR3 DNA follows: TGTGCCAGCTCAAGGGGGGGGGACAGCAATCAGCCCCAGCATTTT.

The chain uses TRBV7-3 and TRBJ1-1; D unresolved. The V gene lost 2 bases and the J gene lost 7 bases, with 11 bases spanning the gap. The length of the CDR3 is 13 residues. From germline, CDR1 is SGHTA and CDR2 FQGTGA. The CDR3 sequence: CASSLFGDNEAFF. CDR3 nucleotides: TGTGCCAGCAGCTTATTCGGGGATAATGAAGCTTTCTTT.

This clone appeared a single time. This rearrangement joins TRBV5-1 to TRBJ2-3; 7 positions agree with TRBD1. V shed 4 bases, J shed 5 bases, and the junction held 10 bases outside the gene matches. In germline, CDR1 is SGHRS, CDR2 YFSETQ. The length of the CDR3 is 15 residues. The CDR3 DNA sequence: TGCGCCAGCAGCGGGGAACTACAGGGGATAGATACGCAGTATTTT. This encodes CASSGELQGIDTQYF.

A note on this clone: A far larger clone is a single base away, which makes a read error likely. This chain links TRBV6-1 with TRBJ2-7, with D maybe TRBD2 (7 bases). The germline CDR1 and CDR2 sequences are MNHNS and SASEGT. Trimming took 8 bases from V and 6 from J, leaving 17 bases between them. This CDR3 contains 13 residues. The CDR3 sequence is CASVSEGGGEQYF. CDR3 DNA: TGTGCCAGCGTCTCTGAGGGAGGGGGCGAGCAGTACTTC.

The CDR3 spells CASSLGSGRGKTGELFF. In DNA, the CDR3 is TGTGCCAGCAGCCTTGGTAGCGGGAGAGGAAAAACCGGGGAGCTGTTTTTT. This chain connects TRBV7-2 to TRBJ2-2; 9 bases line up with TRBD2. The CDR3 is 17 amino acids. The germline V gene has CDR1 SGHTA and CDR2 FQGNSA. The ends lost 5 bases at V and 5 bases at J; junction bases unmatched: 12.

The CDR3 coding sequence is TGTGCCAGCTCCCTATTGGAGGGGTCCAAATATGGCTACACCTTC. This encodes CASSLLEGSKYGYTF. The chain employs TRBV7-2 and TRBJ1-2, with D maybe TRBD1 (5 bases). Trimming took 8 bases from V and 5 from J, leaving 21 bases between them. The CDR3 has 15 residues. CDR1 is SGHTA and CDR2 is FQGNSA in the germline V gene.

The CDR3 coding sequence is TGTGCCAGCAGGAAGGACAGGGGGCAAGAGACCCAGTACTTC. Translating it yields CASRKDRGQETQYF. The rearrangement links TRBV27 to TRBJ2-5; 10 nucleotides line up with TRBD1. This CDR3 comprises 14 residues. Germline V gene lookup returns CDR1 MNHEY and CDR2 SMNVEV (reference sequence). V was pared by 6 bases and J by 2 bases, with 3 bases of the junction left unmatched.

With regard to this clone: A far larger clone is only one base removed, so a read error is likely. The CDR3 loop reads CATSRDMVTGANQPQHF. CDR3 DNA: TGTGCCACCAGCAGAGATATGGTGACAGGGGCGAATCAGCCCCAGCATTTT. The genes are TRBV15 and TRBJ1-5; 8 bases map to TRBD1. Germline V gene data show CDR1 as LNHNV and CDR2 as YYDKDF (reference sequence). The CDR3 runs 17 residues. V trimming: 0 bases; J trimming: 4 bases; junction bases outside the gene matches: 8.

The V call is TRBV30, the J call TRBJ1-1; 8 bases align to TRBD1. The CDR3 consists of 13 residues. Germline assignment: CDR1 GTSNPN and CDR2 SVGIG (reference sequence). J lost 4 bases, V lost 2 bases, and 3 bases had no gene match. CDR3 coding DNA: TGTGCCTGGAGTATACAGGGGGGCACTGAAGCTTTCTTT. This translates into CAWSIQGGTEAFF.

CDR3 sequence reads: CATSRPQGIDEQYF. CDR3 in DNA: TGTGCCACCAGCAGACCCCAGGGTATCGACGAGCAGTACTTC. The rearrangement joins TRBV15 to TRBJ2-7; possibly TRBD1 for D (5 bases). This CDR3 has 14 amino acids. Germline CDR1 reads LNHNV; CDR2 reads YYDKDF (reference sequence). The V end was cut by 2 bases, the J end by 5 bases, with 13 bases between.

There are a few counts of this clone. The J gene is TRBJ2-1, the V gene TRBV30; TRBD2 matches at 7 bases. The J segment lost 3 bases and the V segment lost 8 bases, leaving 1 base of the junction unmatched. CDR3 size: 11 residues. Germline CDR1 and CDR2: GTSNPN and SVGIG (reference sequence). The CDR3, as DNA: TGTGCCCAGCGGGACTACAATGAGCAGTTCTTC. Amino acid sequence: CAQRDYNEQFF. The entire variable domain, with the rest obtained from reference TRBV30 and TRBJ2-1, is as follows: SQTIHQWPATLVQPVGSPLSLECTVEGTSNPNLYWYRQAAGRGLQLLFYSVGIGQISSEVPQNLSASRPQDRQFILSSKKLLLSDSGFYLCAQRDYNEQFFGPGTRLTVL.

Notes on this clone: A read error is the likely source, as a far larger clone sits one nucleotide away. The same CDR3 arises from other DNA sequences in this sample as well. V and J are TRBV11-1 and TRBJ2-2; no firm D call. Germline CDR1 reads SGHAT; CDR2 reads FQDESV (reference sequence). This CDR3 has 15 amino acids. Trimming took 9 bases from V and 6 from J, leaving 20 bases between them. CDR3 DNA sequence: TGTGCCAGACTGCGTCCTCCGGTTCGCGCCGGGGAGCTGTTTTTT. Its translation is CARLRPPVRAGELFF.

This clone was counted many times. Other nucleotide sequences in the sample specify the same CDR3. The chain combines TRBV5-6 with TRBJ1-2, with a weak D call TRBD1 (5 bases). The CDR3 is made up of 15 amino acids. CDR1 is SGHDT, CDR2 YYEEEE, per germline. V gave up 2 bases and J gave up 1 base, with 12 bases separating them. CDR3 sequence: CASSLYSGVNYGYTF. CDR3 DNA: TGTGCCAGCAGCTTATATTCGGGGGTTAACTATGGCTACACCTTC. Complete variable domain (other parts from reference TRBV5-6 and TRBJ1-2): DAGVTQSPTHLIKTRGQQVTLRCSPKSGHDTVSWYQQALGQGPQFIFQYYEEEERQRGNFPDRFSGHQFPNYSSELNVNALLLGDSALYLCASSLYSGVNYGYTFGSGTRLTVV.